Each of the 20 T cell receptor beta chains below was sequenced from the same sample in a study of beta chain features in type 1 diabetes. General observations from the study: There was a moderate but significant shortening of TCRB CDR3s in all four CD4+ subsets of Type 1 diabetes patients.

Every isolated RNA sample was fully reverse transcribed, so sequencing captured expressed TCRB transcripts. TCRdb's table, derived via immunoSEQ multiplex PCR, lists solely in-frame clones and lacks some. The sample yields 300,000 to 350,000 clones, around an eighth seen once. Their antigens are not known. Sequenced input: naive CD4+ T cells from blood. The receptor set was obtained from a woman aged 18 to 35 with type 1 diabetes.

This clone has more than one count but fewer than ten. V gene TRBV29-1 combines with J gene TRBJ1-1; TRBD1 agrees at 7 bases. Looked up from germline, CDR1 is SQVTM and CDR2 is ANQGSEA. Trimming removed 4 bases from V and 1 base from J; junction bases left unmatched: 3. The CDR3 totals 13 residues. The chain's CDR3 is CSVGWTGNTEAFF. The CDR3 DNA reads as TGCAGCGTTGGGTGGACAGGGAACACTGAAGCTTTCTTT.

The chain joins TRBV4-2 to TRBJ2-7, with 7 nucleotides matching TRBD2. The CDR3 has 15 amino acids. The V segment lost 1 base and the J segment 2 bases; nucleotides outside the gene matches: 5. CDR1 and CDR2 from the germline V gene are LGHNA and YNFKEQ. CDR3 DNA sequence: TGTGCCAGCAGCCAAGTTCTAGCGGTAACCTACGAGCAGTACTTC. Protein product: CASSQVLAVTYEQYF.

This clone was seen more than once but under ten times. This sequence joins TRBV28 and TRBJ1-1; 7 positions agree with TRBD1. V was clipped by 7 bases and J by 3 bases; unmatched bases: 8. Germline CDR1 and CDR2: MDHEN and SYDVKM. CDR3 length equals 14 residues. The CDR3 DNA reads TGTGCCAGCATCATCCCGGGACAGTACACTGAAGCTTTCTTT. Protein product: CASIIPGQYTEAFF. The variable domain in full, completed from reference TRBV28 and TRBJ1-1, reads DVKVTQSSRYLVKRTGEKVFLECVQDMDHENMFWYRQDPGLGLRLIYFSYDVKMKEKGDIPEGYSVSREKKERFSLILESASTNQTSMYLCASIIPGQYTEAFFGQGTRLTVV.

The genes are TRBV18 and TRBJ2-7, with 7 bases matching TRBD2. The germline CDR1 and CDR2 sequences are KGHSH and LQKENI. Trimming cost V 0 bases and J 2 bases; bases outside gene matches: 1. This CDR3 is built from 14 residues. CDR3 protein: CASSPPGGPYEQYF. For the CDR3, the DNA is TGTGCCAGCTCACCACCGGGAGGGCCCTACGAGCAGTACTTC.

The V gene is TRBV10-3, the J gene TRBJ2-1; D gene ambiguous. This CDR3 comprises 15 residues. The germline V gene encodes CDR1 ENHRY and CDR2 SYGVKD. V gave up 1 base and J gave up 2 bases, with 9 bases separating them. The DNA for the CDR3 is TGTGCCATCAGTGAGTTACTGCGGACCTACAATGAGCAGTTCTTC. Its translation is CAISELLRTYNEQFF.

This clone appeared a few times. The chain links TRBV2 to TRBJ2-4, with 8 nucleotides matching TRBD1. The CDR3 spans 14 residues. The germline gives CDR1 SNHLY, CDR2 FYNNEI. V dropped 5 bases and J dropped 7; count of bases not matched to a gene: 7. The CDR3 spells CASSRTGQGNIQYF. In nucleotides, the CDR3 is TGTGCCAGCAGTCGGACAGGGCAGGGTAACATTCAGTACTTC. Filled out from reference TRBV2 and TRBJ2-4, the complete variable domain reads EPEVTQTPSHQVTQMGQEVILRCVPISNHLYFYWYRQILGQKVEFLVSFYNNEISEKSEIFDDQFSVERPDGSNFTLKIRSTKLEDSAMYFCASSRTGQGNIQYFGAGTRLSVL.

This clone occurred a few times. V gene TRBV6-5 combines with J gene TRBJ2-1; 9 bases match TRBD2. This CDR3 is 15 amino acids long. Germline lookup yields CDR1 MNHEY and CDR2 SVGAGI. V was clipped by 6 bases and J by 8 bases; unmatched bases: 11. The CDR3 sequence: CASSPLIAGVHEQFF. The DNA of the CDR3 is TGTGCCAGCAGCCCCCTGATAGCGGGAGTGCATGAGCAGTTCTTC.

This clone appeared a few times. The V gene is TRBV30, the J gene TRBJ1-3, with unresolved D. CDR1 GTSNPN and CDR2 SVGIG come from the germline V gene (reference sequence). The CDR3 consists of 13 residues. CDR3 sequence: CALDGNSGNTIYF. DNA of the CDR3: TGTGCTCTGGACGGGAACTCTGGAAACACCATATATTTT.

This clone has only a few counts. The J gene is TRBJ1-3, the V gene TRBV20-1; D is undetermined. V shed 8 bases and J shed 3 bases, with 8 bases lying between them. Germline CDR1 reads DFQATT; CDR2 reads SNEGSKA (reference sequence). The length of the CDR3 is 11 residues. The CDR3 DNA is TGCAGTCTCAAGCATGGAAACACCATATATTTT. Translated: CSLKHGNTIYF.

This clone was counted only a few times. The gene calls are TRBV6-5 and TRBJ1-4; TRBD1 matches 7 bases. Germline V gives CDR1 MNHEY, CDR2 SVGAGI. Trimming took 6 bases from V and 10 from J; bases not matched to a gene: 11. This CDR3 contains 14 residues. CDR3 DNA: TGTGCCAGCAGCCTCGACAGGGCCCAAGGAAAACTGTTTTTT. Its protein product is CASSLDRAQGKLFF.

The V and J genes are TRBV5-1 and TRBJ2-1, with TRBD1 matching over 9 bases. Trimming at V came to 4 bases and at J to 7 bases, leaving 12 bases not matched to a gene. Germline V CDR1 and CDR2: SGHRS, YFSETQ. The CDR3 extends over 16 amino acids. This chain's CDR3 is CASSGTGLDSGNEQFF. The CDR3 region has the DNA TGCGCCAGCAGCGGGACAGGGCTGGACTCCGGGAATGAGCAGTTCTTC. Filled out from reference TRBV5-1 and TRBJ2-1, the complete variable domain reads KAGVTQTPRYLIKTRGQQVTLSCSPISGHRSVSWYQQTPGQGLQFLFEYFSETQRNKGNFPGRFSGRQFSNSRSEMNVSTLELGDSALYLCASSGTGLDSGNEQFFGPGTRLTVL.

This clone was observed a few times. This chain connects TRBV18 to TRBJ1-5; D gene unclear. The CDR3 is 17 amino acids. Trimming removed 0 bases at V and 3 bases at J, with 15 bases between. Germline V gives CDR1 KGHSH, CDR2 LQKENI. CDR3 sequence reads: CASSPPGTGRLNQPQHF. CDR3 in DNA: TGTGCCAGCTCACCACCAGGAACCGGGAGACTCAATCAGCCCCAGCATTTT.

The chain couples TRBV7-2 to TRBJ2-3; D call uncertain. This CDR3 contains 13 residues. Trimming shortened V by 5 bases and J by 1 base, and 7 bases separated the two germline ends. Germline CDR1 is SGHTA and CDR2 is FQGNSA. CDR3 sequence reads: CASSPLRTDTQYF. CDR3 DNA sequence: TGTGCCAGCAGCCCTCTCCGCACAGATACGCAGTATTTT.

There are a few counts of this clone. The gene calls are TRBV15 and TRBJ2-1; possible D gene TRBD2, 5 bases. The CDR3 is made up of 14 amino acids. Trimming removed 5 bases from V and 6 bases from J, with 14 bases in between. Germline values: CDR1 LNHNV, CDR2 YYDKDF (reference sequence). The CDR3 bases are TGTGCCACCAGCTTACTAGGCGGGTCCAATGAGCAGTTCTTC. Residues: CATSLLGGSNEQFF.

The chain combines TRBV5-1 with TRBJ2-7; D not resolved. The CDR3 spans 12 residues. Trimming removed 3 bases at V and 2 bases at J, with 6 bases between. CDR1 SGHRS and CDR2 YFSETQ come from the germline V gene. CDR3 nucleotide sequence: TGCGCCAGCAGCTCCACAACCTACGAGCAGTACTTC. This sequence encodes CASSSTTYEQYF.

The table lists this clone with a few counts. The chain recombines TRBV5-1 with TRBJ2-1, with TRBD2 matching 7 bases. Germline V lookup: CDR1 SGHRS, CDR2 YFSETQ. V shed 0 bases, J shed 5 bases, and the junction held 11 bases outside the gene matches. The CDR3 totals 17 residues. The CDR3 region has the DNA TGCGCCAGCAGCTTGGGCGGTGGGCTAGCGGCTAACAATGAGCAGTTCTTC. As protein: CASSLGGGLAANNEQFF.

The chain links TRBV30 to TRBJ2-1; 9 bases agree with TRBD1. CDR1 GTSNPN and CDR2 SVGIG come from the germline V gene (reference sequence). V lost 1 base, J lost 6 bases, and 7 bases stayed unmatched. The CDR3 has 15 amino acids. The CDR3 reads CAWSGVGQGSNEQFF. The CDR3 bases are TGTGCCTGGAGTGGGGTGGGACAGGGATCCAATGAGCAGTTCTTC. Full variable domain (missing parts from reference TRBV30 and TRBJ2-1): SQTIHQWPATLVQPVGSPLSLECTVEGTSNPNLYWYRQAAGRGLQLLFYSVGIGQISSEVPQNLSASRPQDRQFILSSKKLLLSDSGFYLCAWSGVGQGSNEQFFGPGTRLTVL.

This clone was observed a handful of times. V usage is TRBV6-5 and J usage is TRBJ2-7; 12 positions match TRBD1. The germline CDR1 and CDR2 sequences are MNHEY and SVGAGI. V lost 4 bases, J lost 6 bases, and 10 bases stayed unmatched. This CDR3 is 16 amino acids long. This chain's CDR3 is CASSSGQGARLGEQYV. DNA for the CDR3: TGTGCCAGCAGTTCGGGACAGGGGGCGCGTCTGGGCGAGCAGTACGTC.

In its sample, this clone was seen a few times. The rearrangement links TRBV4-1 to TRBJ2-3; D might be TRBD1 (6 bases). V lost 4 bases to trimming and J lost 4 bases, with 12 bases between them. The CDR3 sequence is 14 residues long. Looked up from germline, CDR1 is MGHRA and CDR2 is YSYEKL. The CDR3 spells CASSRPGQSDTQYF. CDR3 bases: TGCGCCAGCAGCCGCCCAGGACAGTCAGATACGCAGTATTTT.

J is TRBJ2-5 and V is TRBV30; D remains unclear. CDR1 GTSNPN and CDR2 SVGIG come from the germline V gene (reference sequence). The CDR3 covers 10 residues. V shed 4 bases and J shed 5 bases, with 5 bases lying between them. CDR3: CAWKEETQYF. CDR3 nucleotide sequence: TGTGCCTGGAAGGAGGAGACCCAGTACTTC.